The subject of this entry is one T cell receptor beta chain. Its antigen is not known. The source of the sample is a study of shared clonotypes between healthy human individuals. Repertoires were generated with immunoSEQ multiplex PCR, while TCRdb's copy carries only in-frame clones and drops some. Among approximately 1.5 million clones, around 98% were seen once, and the ten largest hold about 0.45%. J gave up 7 bases and V 4 bases, and 8 bases lay outside the gene matches. Germline CDR1 is SNHLY and CDR2 is FYNNEI. The CDR3 totals 16 residues. Overall study results and limits: Incompleteness in sorted-subset sequencing, despite large depth, was shown by rarefaction. Clonotypes that were shared across a handful of donors made up 4% to 6% of naive CD4 clonotypes.

This receptor was identified in a man aged 25 to 40 in good health. The material sequenced was naive CD4+ T cells sorted from blood. Subset here: CD45RA+ positively selected. The V and J genes are TRBV2 and TRBJ1-5; TRBD1 matches 12 bases. The CDR3 region is CASSGGTGGAGQPQHF. As DNA, the CDR3 is TGTGCCAGCAGTGGAGGGACAGGGGGCGCAGGGCAGCCCCAGCATTTT. The variable domain in full, completed from reference TRBV2 and TRBJ1-5, reads EPEVTQTPSHQVTQMGQEVILRCVPISNHLYFYWYRQILGQKVEFLVSFYNNEISEKSEIFDDQFSVERPDGSNFTLKIRSTKLEDSAMYFCASSGGTGGAGQPQHFGDGTRLSIL.